This T cell receptor beta chain was captured in a study of control samples from healthy donors and cancer patients. The CDR3 spans 13 residues. The V segment lost 9 bases and the J segment 9 bases; nucleotides outside the gene matches: 10. CDR1 is WNHNN, CDR2 SYGVQD, per germline (reference sequence). Measured with immunoSEQ multiplex PCR; TCRdb has only the in-frame clones, and not every one. Here the sample spans some 100,000 clones, about 90% being singletons. The material sequenced was blood. The TCR was taken from a woman in her 50s in good health. The chain has TRBV10-1 and TRBJ2-1, with TRBD2 matching over 8 bases. CDR3 bases: TGCGCCAGAACAAGCGGGAGCGGTGTTGAGCAGTTCTTC. This gives the protein CARTSGSGVEQFF.